This TCR beta chain was profiled in a study of blood T cell repertoires in COVID-19 (dated by TCRdb to 2020 to 2021). Background on the whole study: The collaborator samples originated in the United States, Italy and Spain and spanned the acute and convalescent phases of COVID-19. Subjects who had been exposed to COVID-19, were actively infected with it, or had recovered from it provided the deeply sampled blood TCRbeta repertoires that made up the dataset. The repertoires were made available in a free public database intended to serve as a resource for research on the immune response to SARS-CoV-2. HLA class I and class II types, where available, came from metadata supplied by the sample provider rather than from assay-based typing. The sample metadata nearly always contained a de-identified subject ID, COVID-19 status, age in years and sex. The samples were drawn from two sources: the first 160 participants of the ongoing ImmuneRACE study, and 1,000 to 1,500 subjects contributed by 6 global collaborators. The material from the prospective study consisted of cDNA or gDNA derived from T cells, B-cell-depleted T cells, or PBMCs.

Whole blood was collected in K2EDTA tubes by collaborating institutions according to the institutions' own protocols. Collaborator samples were shipped for TCRbeta analysis as frozen whole blood, isolated PBMCs, or DNA extracted from either sample type. This clone appeared a few times. No antigen is known for it. Per-base quality was not reported, and no clone a single base away is much larger than it. TCRbeta CDR3 regions were amplified from genomic DNA using the immunoSEQ Assay, a bias-controlled multiplex PCR. In the paper's pipeline: Within the assay, amplification of reference gene primers was used to estimate how many nucleated cells each sample contained. Sequence reads were collapsed and filtered to measure the absolute abundance of every unique TCRbeta CDR3 rearrangement. For each sample, productive Simpson clonality was calculated as the square root of Simpson's diversity index over productive rearrangements. TCRdb obtained this table from immuneACCESS and retained in-frame rearrangements with V and J assigned. These tables miss some clones; where compared with another copy, unresolved V genes account for less than half of the shortfall, and the remainder is unexplained. Clonal size and the V and J genes are those of that table, whereas D and trimming came from the DNA. In this sample the table shows around 97,000 clones, approximately 88% of which occur a single time. About 12% of the sample goes to the ten largest clones.

The full study reports these points: The quantity of clinical and demographic metadata differed by source and by participant and was supplied without curation.

V is clipped by 6 bases and J by 0 bases, and the sequence between their germline boundaries is 8 bases long. The CDR3, cysteine through phenylalanine, is 13 amino acids long. The CDR3 DNA has 39 bases and is translated from base 1. CDR1 and CDR2, per the germline V gene, are ENHRY and SYGVKD. Sequenced input: peripheral blood. In this chain, TRBV10-3 is recombined with TRBJ1-1, with the D gene not clear enough to name. The receptor was isolated from a human donor in a cohort sampled during active COVID-19. The DNA sequence is as follows: TGTGCCATCAGAGGTGACATGAACACTGAAGCTTTCTTT. Translated, this is CAIRGDMNTEAFF.